Listed below are T cell receptor beta chains from one sample, sequenced in a study of blood T cells in healthy people across ages. Via MiXCR, TCRdb re-called the 5' RACE reads, giving one row per CDR3 protein. The sample records 1.2 million to 1.5 million distinct CDR3 sequences, roughly 40% being singletons. Sequences were obtained from blood. The source is a woman aged 18 to 35 in good health. Both conserved end residues are part of each CDR3. The order of the fields is D gene, J gene, clone size, V gene, CDR3 DNA, CDR3 protein. The D gene is left open where the match is weak. Not every row has a clone size; where given, it reads once, few, many or a size class.

D: -; J: TRBJ1-5; size: -; V: TRBV2; DNA: TGTGCCAGCAGTGAGGAGACAGCGAGCAATCAGCCCCAGCATTTT; CDR3: CASSEETASNQPQHF
D: TRBD1; J: TRBJ2-5; size: -; V: TRBV29-1; DNA: TGCAGCGCCCTTGAGGACAGGGAAGGAGACGGAGAGACCCAGTACTTC; CDR3: CSALEDREGDGETQYF
D: -; J: TRBJ2-7; size: -; V: TRBV6-2/TRBV6-3; DNA: TGTGCCAGCAGGCCCTGGGGGGGGCCTGGGTACGAGCAGTACTTC; CDR3: CASRPWGGPGYEQYF
D: -; J: TRBJ2-7; size: -; V: TRBV7-2; DNA: TGTGCCAGCAGCTTATTTGGTAATCCCGAGCAGTACTTC; CDR3: CASSLFGNPEQYF
D: -; J: TRBJ2-2; size: few; V: TRBV6-6; DNA: TGTGCCAGCAGTTACTCCAAGGGGTGGACCGGGGAGCTGTTTTTT; CDR3: CASSYSKGWTGELFF
D: TRBD1; J: TRBJ1-2; size: many; V: TRBV6-5; DNA: TGTGCCAGCTGGGACAGGGGGTCCTATAACTATGGCTACACCTTC; CDR3: CASWDRGSYNYGYTF
D: -; J: TRBJ1-4; size: -; V: TRBV7-9; DNA: TGTGCCAGCAGCCTCCGGGGGGCCCTTAATGAAAAACTGTTTTTT; CDR3: CASSLRGALNEKLFF
D: -; J: TRBJ1-3; size: -; V: TRBV15; DNA: TGTGCCACCAGCAGACCGAGCTCTGGAAACACCATATATTTT; CDR3: CATSRPSSGNTIYF
D: -; J: TRBJ2-6; size: -; V: TRBV21-1; DNA: TGTGCCAGCAGCAATCCCTCGCTAGCGCCGCGTGGTCCTGGGGCCAACGTCCTGACTTTC; CDR3: CASSNPSLAPRGPGANVLTF
D: TRBD2; J: TRBJ2-1; size: -; V: TRBV9; DNA: TGTGCCAGTAGTTCCCGAGGGACTAGCGGGAAAAGGTCCTACAATGAGCAGTTCTTC; CDR3: CASSSRGTSGKRSYNEQFF
D: -; J: TRBJ2-5; size: few; V: TRBV5-1; DNA: TGCGCCAGCAGCTTGTTAGGGTCGGGGGACAATGAGCAGTACTTC; CDR3: CASSLLGSGDNEQYF
D: TRBD1; J: TRBJ2-1; size: few; V: TRBV27; DNA: TGTGCCAGCAGTGCTACCGGGACAGGGGGCATCGATGAGCAGTTCTTC; CDR3: CASSATGTGGIDEQFF
D: -; J: TRBJ2-7; size: -; V: TRBV18; DNA: TGTGCCAGCGCAGGGCAGTTCTACGAGCAGTACTTC; CDR3: CASAGQFYEQYF
D: TRBD2; J: TRBJ2-5; size: few; V: TRBV6-2/TRBV6-3; DNA: TGTGCCAGCAGTTACGGGACTAGCGTGGAGACCCAGTACTTC; CDR3: CASSYGTSVETQYF
D: -; J: TRBJ1-6; size: once; V: TRBV18; DNA: TGTGCCAGCTCACCACCAGTCTATGGTTCACCCCTCCACTTT; CDR3: CASSPPVYGSPLHF
D: -; J: TRBJ1-6; size: -; V: TRBV2; DNA: TGTGCCAGCAGTGGGACGGCCGGGCCCGGCTCCTATAATTCACCCCTCCACTTT; CDR3: CASSGTAGPGSYNSPLHF
D: -; J: TRBJ1-1; size: -; V: TRBV5-1; DNA: TGCGCCAGCAGCTTGGTATCGTTAGGTGAAGCTTTCTTT; CDR3: CASSLVSLGEAFF
D: TRBD2; J: TRBJ2-1; size: few; V: TRBV11-2; DNA: TGTGCCAGCAGCTCTTTCTCGGGACTAGGGGCGGAGCAGTTCTTC; CDR3: CASSSFSGLGAEQFF
D: -; J: TRBJ2-7; size: many; V: TRBV10-3; DNA: TGTGCCATCAGTGAGTCGACGGCATACGAGCAGTACTTC; CDR3: CAISESTAYEQYF
D: -; J: TRBJ2-6; size: -; V: TRBV5-1; DNA: TGCGCCAGAAACCCCCGAACCGGGACACGTTCCTCTGGGGCCAACGTCCTGACTTTC; CDR3: CARNPRTGTRSSGANVLTF
D: TRBD1; J: TRBJ1-2; size: -; V: TRBV6-5; DNA: TGTGCCAGCACCGAGTTCGCGGGACAGGGGACATATGGCTACACCTTC; CDR3: CASTEFAGQGTYGYTF
D: -; J: TRBJ2-2; size: -; V: TRBV29-1; DNA: TGCAGCGTTGAAGGTCTCCATTACACCGGGGAGCTGTTTTTT; CDR3: CSVEGLHYTGELFF
D: -; J: TRBJ1-4; size: -; V: TRBV12-3/TRBV12-4; DNA: TGTGCCAGCAGTGATAATACTAATGAAAAACTGTTTTTT; CDR3: CASSDNTNEKLFF
D: -; J: TRBJ1-1; size: -; V: TRBV4-1; DNA: TGCGCCAGCAGCCCCTTTAGACCCTTGAACACTGAAGCTTTCTTT; CDR3: CASSPFRPLNTEAFF
D: -; J: TRBJ1-2; size: -; V: TRBV30; DNA: TGTGCCTGGAGTAAACCGGGTCTCAACTATGGCTACACCTTC; CDR3: CAWSKPGLNYGYTF
D: -; J: TRBJ2-3; size: -; V: TRBV9; DNA: TGTGTCAGCAGCCCCCAGACTAGCACAGATACGCAGTATTTT; CDR3: CVSSPQTSTDTQYF
D: -; J: TRBJ2-7; size: -; V: TRBV29-1; DNA: TGCAGCGTTGAAGTTAGCGAGGGCAGGGCCTACAATGAGCAGTACTTC; CDR3: CSVEVSEGRAYNEQYF
D: -; J: TRBJ2-7; size: -; V: TRBV11-1; DNA: TGTGCCAGCAGCCCAGAGGGCGTCCACGAGCAGTACTTC; CDR3: CASSPEGVHEQYF
D: -; J: TRBJ2-1; size: -; V: TRBV27; DNA: TGTGCCAGCAGTTTCCGGCTGGGGAGCTCCTACAATGAGCAGTTCTTC; CDR3: CASSFRLGSSYNEQFF
D: -; J: TRBJ2-7; size: -; V: TRBV12-3/TRBV12-4; DNA: TGTGCCAGCACCCAAGGGCGGAACGAGCAGTACTTC; CDR3: CASTQGRNEQYF
D: -; J: TRBJ1-1; size: -; V: TRBV9; DNA: TGTGCCAGCAGCCAATTTACGAGCACTGAAGCTTTCTTT; CDR3: CASSQFTSTEAFF
D: -; J: TRBJ1-2; size: few; V: TRBV14; DNA: TGTGCCAGCAGCCAAGAGGGAGCTTCTTATGGCTACACCTTC; CDR3: CASSQEGASYGYTF
D: TRBD2; J: TRBJ2-3; size: -; V: TRBV11-2; DNA: TGTGCCAGCAGCTTAATTAGGGGAGCGGGAGGGCCCCTAGCGGGGGCAGATACGCAGTATTTT; CDR3: CASSLIRGAGGPLAGADTQYF
D: -; J: TRBJ2-1; size: -; V: TRBV9; DNA: TGTGCCAGCAGTGAAACAGGGGAGGGGATCAATGAGCAGTTCTTC; CDR3: CASSETGEGINEQFF
D: -; J: TRBJ1-2; size: few; V: TRBV5-6; DNA: TGTGCCAGCATGCGAGACATAATTAACTATGGCTACACCTTC; CDR3: CASMRDIINYGYTF
D: TRBD1; J: TRBJ1-5; size: -; V: TRBV20-1; DNA: TGCAGTGCTAGAGGACAGGGTGGGTTTCAGCCCCAGCATTTT; CDR3: CSARGQGGFQPQHF
D: -; J: TRBJ1-6; size: -; V: TRBV4-1; DNA: TGCGCCAGCAGCCAAGAGGGAGGGCCCGATAGCACCCTCCACTTT; CDR3: CASSQEGGPDSTLHF
D: TRBD1; J: TRBJ2-7; size: -; V: TRBV20-1; DNA: TGCAGTGCGGGAGGGACAGGGGGCGAGCAGTACTTC; CDR3: CSAGGTGGEQYF
D: TRBD2; J: TRBJ2-2; size: -; V: TRBV4-1; DNA: TGCGCCAGCAGCCCCATGGGGGGGGAGGGGCCAAACACCGGGGAGCTGTTTTTT; CDR3: CASSPMGGEGPNTGELFF
D: -; J: TRBJ2-7; size: few; V: TRBV30; DNA: TGTGCCTGGAGGGAAGGGTTAAGCGAGCAGTACTTC; CDR3: CAWREGLSEQYF
D: TRBD1; J: TRBJ2-5; size: -; V: TRBV6-5; DNA: TGTGCCAGCAGTTACTCGACACAGGGGTGGTACTTC; CDR3: CASSYSTQGWYF
D: TRBD2; J: TRBJ2-5; size: -; V: TRBV27; DNA: TGTGCCGGCAAGCAGCGGGGGGGTAAGGGAGAGACCCAGTACTTC; CDR3: CAGKQRGGKGETQYF
D: TRBD1; J: TRBJ1-1; size: -; V: TRBV4-1; DNA: TGCGCCAGCAGCCAAACAGGGACAGGGAACACTGAAGCTTTCTTT; CDR3: CASSQTGTGNTEAFF
D: TRBD1; J: TRBJ2-7; size: -; V: TRBV6-1; DNA: TGTGCCAGCAGTGCCCAGGTGACAGGGGGGTTCTACGAGCAGTACTTC; CDR3: CASSAQVTGGFYEQYF
D: TRBD2; J: TRBJ2-1; size: -; V: TRBV14; DNA: TGTGCCAGCAGACGATTAGCGGGAAGCTACAATGAGCAGTTCTTC; CDR3: CASRRLAGSYNEQFF
D: -; J: TRBJ1-5; size: -; V: TRBV7-9; DNA: TGTGCCAGCAGCTTTGGGGACGGGGATCAGCCCCAGCATTTT; CDR3: CASSFGDGDQPQHF
D: -; J: TRBJ1-5; size: few; V: TRBV10-3; DNA: TGTGCCATCAGGGAACAGGAGAATCAGCCCCAGCATTTT; CDR3: CAIREQENQPQHF
D: -; J: TRBJ2-1; size: few; V: TRBV4-1; DNA: TGCGCCAGCAGCCAAGAAACAGTGTACAATGAGCAGTTCTTC; CDR3: CASSQETVYNEQFF
D: TRBD1; J: TRBJ2-7; size: -; V: TRBV10-3; DNA: TGTGCCATCGCCCGGGACAGGGGTACCGAGCAGTACTTC; CDR3: CAIARDRGTEQYF
D: -; J: TRBJ1-1; size: -; V: TRBV12-3/TRBV12-4; DNA: TGTGCCAGCAGTTCTCCCACTGAAGCTTTCTTT; CDR3: CASSSPTEAFF
D: -; J: TRBJ2-1; size: few; V: TRBV20-1; DNA: TGCAGTGCCCGGATGGGTCGGAACAATGAGCAGTTCTTC; CDR3: CSARMGRNNEQFF
D: -; J: TRBJ2-7; size: many; V: TRBV20-1; DNA: TGCAGTGCTAGGCAAAGCCACGAGCAGTACTTC; CDR3: CSARQSHEQYF
D: -; J: TRBJ1-5; size: -; V: TRBV10-3; DNA: TGTGCCGTCAGTGAGTCGAAGGGAAATCAGCCCCAGCATTTT; CDR3: CAVSESKGNQPQHF